The clone carrying this T cell receptor beta chain came up once. The data belong to a study of T cell responses to AZD1222 COVID-19 vaccine. V was clipped by 0 bases and J by 1 base; unmatched bases: 8. CDR3 length: 17 amino acids. CDR1 is SGDLS, CDR2 YYNGEE, per germline. Repertoires were generated with immunoSEQ multiplex PCR, while TCRdb's copy carries only in-frame clones and drops some. The sample includes more than 90,000 clones, roughly 86% of them seen just once. The V call is TRBV9, the J call TRBJ1-1; 8 positions agree with TRBD1. The TCR comes from an adult in good health. Sequenced here: peripheral blood, sampled on day 0 of AZD1222 vaccination. The CDR3 loop is CASSVGRRTGSNTEAFF. The CDR3 DNA is TGTGCCAGCAGCGTAGGACGAAGGACAGGGTCGAACACTGAAGCTTTCTTT.